The present T cell receptor beta chain was sequenced within a study of T-cell reconstitution after alpha-beta-depleted transplantation in children. Study outcomes and limitations: Reports say that about two months after transplant, the alpha-beta T cells came out of several hundred graft clones that had expanded. Day-60 TCRbeta diversity that was high in some patients was derived from surviving recipient T cells and thymic progenitors. It was newly produced T cells that mostly accounted for T-cell counts and diversity one year after transplant.

Germline assignment: CDR1 MNHEY and CDR2 SMNVEV (reference sequence). V trimming: 10 bases; J trimming: 6 bases; junction bases outside the gene matches: 13. The CDR3 extends over 15 amino acids. This clonotype appeared a few times. Its antigen is not known. Preparation of the TCRbeta library involved a method that used unique molecular identifiers. One entry per CDR3 protein results from TCRdb running MiXCR on the PCR reads. Among roughly 500,000 distinct CDR3 sequences listed, roughly 10% were seen once. The V and J genes are TRBV27 and TRBJ2-5; 11 bases are shared with TRBD2. The sample in question was PBMCs, obtained before TCRalphabeta/CD19-depleted stem cell transplant. The clonotype originates from a child aged 2-15 years with inherited bone marrow failure, due to receive a stem cell transplant. The CDR3 coding sequence is TGTGCCACAAAGGCACTAGCGGGAGACGGAAAGACCCAGTACTTC. Translating gives CATKALAGDGKTQYF.